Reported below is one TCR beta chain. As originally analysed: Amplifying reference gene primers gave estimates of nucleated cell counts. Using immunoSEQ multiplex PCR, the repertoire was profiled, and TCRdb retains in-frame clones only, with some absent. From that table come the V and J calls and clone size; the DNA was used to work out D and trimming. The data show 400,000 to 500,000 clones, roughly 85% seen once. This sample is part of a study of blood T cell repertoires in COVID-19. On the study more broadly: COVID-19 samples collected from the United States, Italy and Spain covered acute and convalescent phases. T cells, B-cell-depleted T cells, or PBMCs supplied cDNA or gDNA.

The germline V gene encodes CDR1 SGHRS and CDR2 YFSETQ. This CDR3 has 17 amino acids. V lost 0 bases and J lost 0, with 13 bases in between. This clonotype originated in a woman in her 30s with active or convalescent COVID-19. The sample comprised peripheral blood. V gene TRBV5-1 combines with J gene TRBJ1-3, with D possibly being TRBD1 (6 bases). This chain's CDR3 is CASSLGTGLNSGNTIYF. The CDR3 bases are TGCGCCAGCAGCTTGGGAACAGGGCTAAACTCTGGAAACACCATATATTTT. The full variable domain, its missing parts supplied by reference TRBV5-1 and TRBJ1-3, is KAGVTQTPRYLIKTRGQQVTLSCSPISGHRSVSWYQQTPGQGLQFLFEYFSETQRNKGNFPGRFSGRQFSNSRSEMNVSTLELGDSALYLCASSLGTGLNSGNTIYFGEGSWLTVV.